This T cell receptor (beta chain) was captured by sequencing in a study of cytomegalovirus exposure and HLA in healthy donors (dated by TCRdb to about 2017). Turning to the overall study: In an earlier analysis of under 600 of the donors, roughly 300 Gb of sequence data and 90 million to 120 million unique TCR beta sequences from about 190 million T cells were reported. Because of strong linkage in the cohort, roughly five DR-DQ haplotypes were treated as single units for association and clustering. In a later genetic analysis, genome-wide SNP genotypes for about 65% of the roughly 700 donors were used, and that subset was treated as a discovery cohort. In addition to the first cohort of about 650 subjects, a separate validation cohort of approximately 130 different subjects was used. Donor age, sex, ethnicity and CMV serostatus were collected together with the repertoire data. About 300 gigabases of sequencing data and tens of millions of unique TCR sequences were included in an early release covering several hundred HLA-typed donors. High-throughput TCR immunosequencing, statistical association of individual TCRs with disease status, and machine learning were combined to predict cytomegalovirus infection status. HLA typing covered class I and class II loci at four-digit resolution. Rather than using new phenotypic data, the later analysis identified candidate immune exposures from TCR beta sequences and from how often those sequences occurred across donors. The T cell repertoires of several hundred subjects were profiled by immunosequencing and related to cytomegalovirus serostatus. Typing coverage differed by locus: A, B, C, DRB1 and DQB1 were typed in roughly 620-630 donors, DQA1 in about 560, DPA1 in some 570, and DPB1 in 400 to 490. The study aimed to test whether signatures of past pathogen exposure could be identified by cataloging public T cell receptors. A later analysis re-examined previously published TCR beta repertoires from over 500 donors and added high-resolution HLA genotyping to investigate patterns of TCR occurrence. An earlier analysis of 587 of the donors used high-throughput TCR beta sequencing to judge whether each TCR beta V gene segment behaved as functional or pseudogenic. Every discovery cohort repertoire had been produced on one sequencing platform. Among the roughly 400 genotyped donors, around 81% belonged to the genetic ancestry cluster associated with self-reported Caucasian donors. Across around 400 genotyped donors of the cohort, an average of approximately 200,000 unique TCR beta nucleotide sequences per donor were sequenced, and around 19% of those sequences were non-productive.

Taken from the germline V gene, the CDR1 and CDR2 loops are SGHRS and YFSETQ. Spanning cysteine to phenylalanine, the CDR3 consists of 16 amino acids. Only the CDR3 part of the read is kept: 48 bases, read in frame from the first base. About this clone itself: Its target antigen remains unknown. Base qualities are not at hand, and no much larger clone is one base apart.

Library method: the immunoSEQ multiplex PCR assay. The multiplex PCR relied on a mix of 60 forward primers for TCR Vbeta segments and 13 reverse primers for TCR Jbeta segments. The CDR3 region of rearranged TCR beta genes was amplified from genomic DNA with a multiplex PCR assay. The amplified TCR beta libraries were sequenced on the Illumina HiSeq System as 87-base-pair reads. On the study's bioinformatics: In a later analysis, roughly 80 million unique TCR beta chains were counted across the roughly 670 repertoires, and around 10 million of these chains were shared by at least two donors. A nearest-neighbor algorithm error-corrected the raw reads and collapsed the reads into unique sequences, merging closely related sequences to remove PCR and sequencing errors. To assign V, D and J gene segments, CDR3 sequences were aligned to IMGT reference sequences. For a sequence to be retained, at least a six-nucleotide match to both a V gene segment and a J gene segment was required. A rearrangement counted as productive if the CDR3 had no stop codons and remained in frame with V and J, and every other rearrangement counted as non-productive. Following IMGT convention, CDR3 was defined as the stretch from the second conserved V-encoded cysteine up to the conserved J-encoded phenylalanine. Sequences without an unambiguous match to a single V gene segment were excluded from the earlier analysis of approximately 600 of the donors. In an earlier analysis of roughly 600 of the donors, a V segment was called functional when productive rearrangements were above 56.7%, and segregating when the standard deviation between donors exceeded 5%. A statistical classification framework was built to diagnose cytomegalovirus status from the catalog of TCR beta chain sequences. V and J gene assignment, in a later analysis, came from comparing TCR nucleotide sequences with IMGT/GENE-DB human TR gene sequences. In a later analysis, CDR3 sequences and most-parsimonious VDJ recombination scenarios were assigned using the TCRdist pipeline. In a later analysis, each TCR beta chain was defined by its CDR3 amino acid sequence together with its V-gene family, and reads without a unique V-gene family were excluded. As a way to deal with suspected cross-contamination and a sequencing artifact, a later analysis dropped 450 to 600 nucleotide sequences that were highly shared and had low generation probability. A later analysis calculated a clonal expansion index for each public chain from normalized within-repertoire ranks of inferred template counts. In a later analysis, generation probabilities were computed using a VDJ recombination model fitted to out-of-frame rearrangements, and the results were checked against IGoR. Hypergeometric tests were used in a later analysis to score TCR-TCR, TCR-HLA and TCR-CMV co-occurrence, with a repertoire-size bias correction applied to the TCR pairs. A later analysis estimated false discovery rates by permuting HLA or CMV assignments 20 times. A later analysis grouped co-occurring TCRs with DBSCAN, adding TCRdist sequence similarity when clustering within HLA-allele-positive subsets. Repertoires with fewer than 30,000 or more than 120,000 public chains were left out of co-occurrence clustering, as were four to six repertoires with anomalous nucleotide sharing. In its TCRdb copy, this immuneACCESS table keeps in-frame sequences only and misses some clones. Where compared with another copy, unresolved V genes explain less than half of these, and the others have no known cause. The D gene and trimming were derived from the DNA, and the V and J assignments and clone size from that table. This sample gives around 140,000 clones in total; roughly 74% of them show up just once. Around 2.5% of the sample goes to the ten largest clones.

The research as a whole found: According to the authors, the approach could potentially be generalized to other disease states and immunological phenotypes. Most TCR sequences were observed very rarely across donors, whereas some public TCRs were present in many individuals. Correlated functional status among segregating V segments might reflect linkage disequilibrium, but an unknown experimental factor could not be ruled out. The earlier analysis of around 600 of the donors excluded roughly 17 rarely observed V segments, including chromosome 9 orphons, because counts were too low. In the study, 150 to 200 TCR beta chains were listed as associated with cytomegalovirus. Because the 87-base-pair reads could not distinguish some IMGT-functional V segments, including TRBV6-2 and TRBV6-3, those segments were excluded. According to a later genetic analysis, donors in an Asian-associated ancestry cluster had fewer N-insertions in productive TCRs than the roughly 700-donor mean. For the cohort, immune exposure information was limited to CMV serostatus. When HLA alleles, especially DR and DQ, strongly co-occurred, attributing TCR associations to individual alleles was difficult. Because HLA typing was unavailable for some donors at each locus, only the typed subset was used in association tests. Compared with equally common non-associated chains, HLA-associated TCR beta chains in a later analysis were more clonally expanded and had lower generation probabilities. A cluster of highly shared sequence variants was judged likely to represent a technical artifact of the sequencing pipeline. Roughly uniform sequencing depth across donors was assumed in presence/absence analyses, although this assumption may not hold. A later analysis found that TCR association rates varied across HLA loci, with DRB1 alleles showing the most associated TCRs and HLA-C alleles the fewest. Specific HLA alleles were associated with over 15,000 TCR beta sequences at a false discovery rate of 0.05 in a later analysis. An association between a missense DCLRE1C variant and V-gene and J-gene trimming of TCR beta chains was found in a later genetic analysis and replicated in an independent cohort. Three of the identified cytomegalovirus-associated TCR beta chains were confirmed in vitro to be specific for cytomegalovirus antigens. In a later analysis, most CMV-associated TCR beta chains were found to appear HLA-restricted, with HLA associations seemingly driven largely by CMV exposure. This cohort had only TCR beta chains sequenced, and the lack of alpha or paired-chain data limited which features could be detected. Several of the top co-occurrence clusters appeared to be linked to parvovirus B19, influenza, CMV and Epstein-Barr virus, according to a later analysis. Broadly in line with IMGT annotations, most TCR beta V segments showed up in productive rearrangements about 90% or about 30% of the time in an earlier analysis of 587 of the donors. A further reported finding was that TCR beta sequences accurately predicted the HLA-A and HLA-B alleles for most subjects in the first cohort. The classifier was reported to diagnose cytomegalovirus status with high specificity and sensitivity in both the original cohort and the validation cohort.

In total, 500 to 700 healthy bone marrow donors made up the cohort. At the time of sampling, every cohort member was nominally healthy, though immune exposures that went unrecorded were likely present. The donor tested CMV seropositive and was one of the 289 seropositive cohort members. A peripheral blood sample was collected from each donor, and TCR beta sequencing was performed on peripheral blood mononuclear cells. The Qiagen DNeasy Blood Extraction Kit was used to extract genomic DNA from the blood cell samples. The chain employs TRBV5-1 and TRBJ2-5; perhaps TRBD1 is the D gene, with 5 bases matching. The end of the DNA aligns better with TRBJ2-7, so the J call may be wrong. The specimen was PBMCs. The receptor was isolated from a woman between 18 and 29 years old in good health and CMV-seropositive. The CDR3 has the sequence CASSLEGWVGSNEQYF. The DNA reads TGCGCCAGCAGCTTGGAGGGGTGGGTGGGGTCCAACGAGCAGTACTTC.